This T cell receptor beta chain comes out of a study of T cell responses to AZD1222 COVID-19 vaccine. Using immunoSEQ multiplex PCR, the repertoire was profiled, and TCRdb retains in-frame clones only, with some absent. The table records over 100,000 clones, around 94% of them present only once. Overall study findings and caveats: The peak T cell response came first, and repertoires were sampled only after it. Elevations in Spike-specific TCR breadth and depth followed administration of two AZD1222 doses. The sample set comprised mostly white British donors with more females, and clonal diversity was possibly underestimated.

Trimming took 6 bases from V and 5 from J; bases not matched to a gene: 17. The CDR3 extends over 17 amino acids. Germline V gene data show CDR1 as MNHEY and CDR2 as SMNVEV (reference sequence). Concerning this clone: No antigen is known for it.

V usage is TRBV27 and J usage is TRBJ2-3, with 7 bases fitting TRBD2. The clonotype originates from an adult in good health. This specimen was peripheral blood, taken on day 0 of AZD1222 vaccination. CDR3 region: CASSPPGLIMKGDTQYF. CDR3 DNA sequence: TGTGCCAGCAGCCCACCGGGACTAATCATGAAGGGAGATACGCAGTATTTT.